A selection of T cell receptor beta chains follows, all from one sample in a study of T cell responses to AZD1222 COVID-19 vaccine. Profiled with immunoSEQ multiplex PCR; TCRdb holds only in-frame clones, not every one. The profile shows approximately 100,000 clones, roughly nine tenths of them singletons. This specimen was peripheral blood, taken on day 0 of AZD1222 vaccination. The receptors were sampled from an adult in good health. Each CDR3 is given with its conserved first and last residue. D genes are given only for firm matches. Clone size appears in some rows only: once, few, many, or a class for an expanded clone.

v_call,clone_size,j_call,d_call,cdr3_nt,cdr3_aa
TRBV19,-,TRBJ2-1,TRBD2,TGTGCCAGTAGTTCGACCAGCGGGGGTGAGCAGTTCTTC,CASSSTSGGEQFF
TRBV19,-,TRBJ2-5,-,TGTGCCAGTAGTTGGGGGCAGGAGACCCAGTACTTC,CASSWGQETQYF
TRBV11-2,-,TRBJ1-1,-,TGTGCCAGCAGCTTGGGCCGGGGTGGGACTGAAGCTTTCTTT,CASSLGRGGTEAFF
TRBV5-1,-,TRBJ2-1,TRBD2,TGCGCCAGCAGCCCGGGGACTAGCGGGATAAGTGGCAATGAGCAGTTCTTC,CASSPGTSGISGNEQFF
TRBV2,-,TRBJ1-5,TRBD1,TGTGCCAGCAGGGGGGACAGGTATAGCAATCAGCCCCAGCATTTT,CASRGDRYSNQPQHF
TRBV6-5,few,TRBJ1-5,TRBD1,TGTGCCAGCAGGCTACAGGGGAACCAGCCCCAGCATTTT,CASRLQGNQPQHF
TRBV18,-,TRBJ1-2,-,TGTGCCAGCTCACAAGGGACTCTACAGGGCTACACCTTC,CASSQGTLQGYTF
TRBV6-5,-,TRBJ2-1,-,TGTGCCAGCAGTCCTACAGGATTCTCCTACAATGAGCAGTTCTTC,CASSPTGFSYNEQFF
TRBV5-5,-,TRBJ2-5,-,TGTGCCAGCAGCTTAAAGAAAGGAGAGACCCAGTACTTC,CASSLKKGETQYF
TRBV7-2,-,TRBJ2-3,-,TGTGCCAGCAGCTTAGGGGGGACACTCGCAGATACGCAGTATTTT,CASSLGGTLADTQYF
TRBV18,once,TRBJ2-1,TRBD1,TGTGCCAGCTCACCACCCGGGACAGGGGGCCACAATGAGCAGTTCTTC,CASSPPGTGGHNEQFF
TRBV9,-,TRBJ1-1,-,TGTGCCAGCACCGAATACCCCGGCAAGGGCACTGAAGCTTTCTTT,CASTEYPGKGTEAFF
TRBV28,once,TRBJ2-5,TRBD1,TGTGCCACCCTCCCCCCCGGCAGGGGGGAGACCCAGTACTTC,CATLPPGRGETQYF
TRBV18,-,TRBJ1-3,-,TGTGCCAGCTCACCCGACGACTCAGCTGGAAACACCATATATTTT,CASSPDDSAGNTIYF
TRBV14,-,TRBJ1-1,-,TGTGCCAGCAGCCAAGAGCGACCCAGTAGCGCCATGAACACTGAAGCTTTCTTT,CASSQERPSSAMNTEAFF
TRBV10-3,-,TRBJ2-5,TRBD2,TGTGCCATCAGTGGGGGAATAGCGGGAGAGACCCAGTACTTC,CAISGGIAGETQYF
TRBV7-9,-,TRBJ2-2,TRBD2,TGTGCCAGCAGCTTACCGGGGGGGCTTACCGGGGAGCTGTTTTTT,CASSLPGGLTGELFF
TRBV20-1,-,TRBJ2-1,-,TGCAGTGCTAGTAACTTGCTCGGCTATGAGCAGTTCTTC,CSASNLLGYEQFF
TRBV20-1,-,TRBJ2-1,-,TGCAGTGTCAGGGACGCCCCTCCCCAGTTCTTC,CSVRDAPPQFF